This paragraph reports one T cell receptor beta chain. Antigen specificity is unknown. The CDR3 runs 16 residues. V lost 5 bases and J lost 6; bases outside the gene matches: 15. CDR1 is KGHSH and CDR2 is LQKENI in the germline V gene. This table comes from immunoSEQ multiplex PCR, and its TCRdb copy is limited to in-frame clones, with some not included. The sample holds fewer than 70,000 clones, approximately 80% seen once. This specimen comes from a study of a mutant IDH1 vaccine in newly diagnosed glioma. Study information: All eight of the vaccinations patients received fell in weeks 1, 3, 5, 7, 11, 15, 19 and 23. Receipt of radiotherapy, temozolomide, or both preceded the study, and most received both. A roughly 60% male, 37.5% female split and a mean age of approximately 38 years characterized treated patients.

The time point: week 11, during vaccination. Each dose delivered 300 ug of mutant IDH1 20-mer peptide subcutaneously with imiquimod. There were new WHO grade 3 or 4 astrocytomas in the donors, and these were IDH1-mutant and ATRX-lost. The sequenced sample was PBMCs, obtained from a glioma patient whose treatment included an IDH1 peptide vaccine. The source of this sequence is a man under 40 with glioma. The chain employs TRBV18 and TRBJ1-1; 7 bases map to TRBD1. The CDR3 nucleotides are TGTGCCAGCTCATCCTTCCCTCCAGGGGGAACCCCTGAAGCTTTCTTT. Protein: CASSSFPPGGTPEAFF.